Listed here are 8 T cell receptor beta chains from one sample, sequenced in a study of blood T cell repertoires in COVID-19. TCRdb's table, derived via immunoSEQ multiplex PCR, lists solely in-frame clones and lacks some. The data contain 80,000 to 100,000 clones, about 90% of them singletons. The sample comprised peripheral blood. These receptors all come from a man aged 50 to 60 with COVID-19, enrolled during active disease.

The chain recombines TRBV5-4 with TRBJ2-7, with 8 nucleotides matching TRBD1. This CDR3 is built from 13 residues. The germline CDR1 and CDR2 sequences are SGHNT and YYREEE (reference sequence). J was trimmed by 1 base and V by 4 bases; bases with no gene match: 1. CDR3 DNA sequence: TGTGCCAGCAGCCGGGACAGGTCCTACGAGCAGTACTTC. As protein: CASSRDRSYEQYF.

The genes are TRBV10-3 and TRBJ1-2; possibly TRBD1 for D (6 bases). Germline lookup yields CDR1 ENHRY and CDR2 SYGVKD. Trimming stripped 8 bases from V and 6 bases from J, with 19 bases between. The CDR3 has 14 amino acids. CDR3 amino acids: CAISRDKEWDGYTF. The DNA of the CDR3 is TGTGCCATCTCCCGGGACAAAGAATGGGATGGCTACACCTTC.

The CDR3 protein is CASSRTGYTF. CDR3 bases: TGTGCCAGCAGTCGTACAGGCTACACCTTC. V usage is TRBV28 and J usage is TRBJ1-2; D unclear. The CDR3 is 10 residues long. Between the trimmed V and J ends, which lost 5 bases and 8 bases, there was a span of 6 bases. In germline, CDR1 is MDHEN, CDR2 SYDVKM.

The chain couples TRBV27 to TRBJ2-7; tentative D call: TRBD1 (5 bases). V was trimmed by 6 bases and J by 3 bases, leaving 21 bases between them. Looked up from germline, CDR1 is MNHEY and CDR2 is SMNVEV (reference sequence). The length of the CDR3 is 16 residues. The CDR3 coding sequence is TGTGCCAGCAGCCCAACGCTGGGGCCTAACCTCTACGAGCAGTACTTC. Translated: CASSPTLGPNLYEQYF.

The V gene is TRBV21-1, the J gene TRBJ2-7; the table's TRBD1 call for D was not verified on the DNA. TRBV21-1 is a recognized pseudogene. The CDR3 is made up of 17 amino acids. This CDR3 is CASSKGKEQGSPYEQYF. In DNA form, the CDR3 reads TGTGCCAGCAGCAAAGGAAAGGAACAGGGGTCCCCCTACGAGCAGTACTTC.

V gene TRBV10-3 combines with J gene TRBJ2-1; 11 bases are a match to TRBD2. V lost 3 bases, J lost 2 bases, and 9 bases stayed unmatched. Per the germline V gene, CDR1 is ENHRY and CDR2 is SYGVKD. The length of the CDR3 is 18 residues. CDR3 sequence reads: CAISDGFSGLAAYNEQFF. In DNA, the CDR3 is TGTGCCATCAGTGACGGTTTTTCGGGACTAGCGGCCTACAATGAGCAGTTCTTC.

The chain has TRBV7-3 and TRBJ1-3; a weak D match, TRBD1 (5 bases). With 6 bases removed from V and 0 bases from J, the gap between germline ends came to 12 bases. Germline V CDR1 and CDR2: SGHTA, FQGTGA. This CDR3 contains 15 residues. CDR3 in amino acids: CASSLGAGSGNTIYF. CDR3 nucleotides: TGTGCCAGCAGTCTAGGGGCCGGCTCTGGAAACACCATATATTTT.

V gene TRBV7-2 combines with J gene TRBJ2-1; D ambiguous. The CDR3 runs to 12 residues. Trimming left V 4 bases short and J 4 bases short, with 5 bases between. Germline loops: CDR1 SGHTA, CDR2 FQGNSA. CDR3 residues: CASSSLYNEQFF. The CDR3 DNA sequence: TGTGCCAGCAGCTCCTTATACAATGAGCAGTTCTTC.